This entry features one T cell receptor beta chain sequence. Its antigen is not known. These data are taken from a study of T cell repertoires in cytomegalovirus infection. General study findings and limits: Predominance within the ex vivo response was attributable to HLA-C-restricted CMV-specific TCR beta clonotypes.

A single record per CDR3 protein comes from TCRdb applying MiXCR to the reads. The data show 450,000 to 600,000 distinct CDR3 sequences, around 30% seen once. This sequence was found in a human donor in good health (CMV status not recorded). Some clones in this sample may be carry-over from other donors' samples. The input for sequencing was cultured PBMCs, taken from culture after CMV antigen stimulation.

The CDR3 region has the DNA TGTGCCAGTACCACCTTAACAGGGGAGAACGGCTACACCTTC. It translates to CASTTLTGENGYTF. The rearrangement links TRBV19 to TRBJ1-2, with TRBD1 matching over 7 bases. CDR1 is LNHDA and CDR2 is SQIVND in the germline V gene (reference sequence). V shed 7 bases, J shed 8 bases, and the junction held 13 bases outside the gene matches. The CDR3 runs to 14 residues.